The sequence of this TCR beta chain was determined in a study of blood T cell repertoires in COVID-19. Study at large: The origin of the acute and convalescent COVID-19 samples was the United States, Italy and Spain. Sample material is recorded as cDNA or gDNA derived from T cells, B-cell-depleted T cells, or PBMCs.

The CDR3 consists of 16 residues. The V and J ends lost 3 bases and 8 bases, in that order; junction bases with no gene match: 11. CDR1 and CDR2 (germline): SGHRS, YFSETQ. In the authors' methods: By means of reference gene primer amplification, nucleated cell counts were estimated. Here immunoSEQ multiplex PCR was the method, and the copy in TCRdb shows in-frame clones only, minus some. V and J calls and clone size are those listed in that table; D and trimming were worked out from the DNA. The table records about 340,000 clones, 70% to 90% of them present only once. Cohort allocation depended upon clinical history that participants reported.

The sequence was obtained from a woman in her 40s with acute COVID-19. The source material was PBMCs or T cells enriched from blood (not recorded which). The chain has TRBV5-1 and TRBJ1-2, with TRBD1 matching 12 bases. CDR3 coding DNA: TGCGCCAGCAGCTACCGGGACAGGGGGCCTGTCTCGGGCTACACCTTC. This sequence encodes CASSYRDRGPVSGYTF.